This TCR beta chain originates from a study of T cell responses to AZD1222 COVID-19 vaccine. On the study more broadly: Investigators merged groups given second doses at roughly 4 or roughly 12 weeks.

V was pared by 11 bases and J by 1 base, with 11 bases between. CDR3 size: 12 residues. CDR1 and CDR2 from the germline V gene are LNHDA and SQIVND (reference sequence). Notes on this clone: The antigen remains unidentified.

Broader study findings: After the peak T cell response, and only then, were repertoires sampled.

Clones were read by immunoSEQ multiplex PCR, and TCRdb kept only the in-frame ones, dropping some. The sample includes 130,000 to 150,000 clones, under 95% of them seen just once. The receptor's source is an adult in good health. This sequence joins TRBV19 and TRBJ1-1; no definite D call. The sequencing here drew on peripheral blood, taken on day 0 of AZD1222 vaccination. CDR3: CAVMVRNTEAFF. CDR3 DNA sequence: TGTGCCGTGATGGTTCGGAACACTGAAGCTTTCTTT.